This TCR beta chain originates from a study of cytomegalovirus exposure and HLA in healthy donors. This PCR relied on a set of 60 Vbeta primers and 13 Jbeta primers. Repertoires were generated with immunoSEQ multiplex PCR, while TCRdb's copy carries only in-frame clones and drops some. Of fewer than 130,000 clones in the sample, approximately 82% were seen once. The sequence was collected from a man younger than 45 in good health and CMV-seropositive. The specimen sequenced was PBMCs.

The chain's CDR3 is CASSRTKYEQYF. The CDR3 DNA reads as TGTGCCAGCAGCCGGACAAAATACGAGCAGTACTTC. The chain has TRBV16 and TRBJ2-7, with a weak D call TRBD1 (5 bases). The CDR3 is 12 amino acids. The ends were cut back, 4 bases at V and 4 bases at J, with 8 bases in the middle. Looked up from germline, CDR1 is KGHSY and CDR2 is FQNENV.